A single sample is the source of the 16 T cell receptor beta chains below, sequenced in a study of blood T cell repertoires in COVID-19. The repertoire was sequenced with immunoSEQ multiplex PCR; TCRdb's copy has only in-frame clones and lacks some. This table holds roughly 250,000 clones, nearly 85% found once. Sequencing was done on a sample of peripheral blood. The source of these receptors is a human donor in a cohort sampled during active COVID-19.

The gene calls are TRBV13 and TRBJ2-5; D remains unclear. This CDR3 is 13 amino acids long. CDR1 and CDR2 from the germline V gene are PRHDT and FYEKMQ (reference sequence). Trimming removed 3 bases at V and 4 bases at J, with 9 bases between. This CDR3 reads CASSFFGRETQYF. The CDR3, as DNA: TGTGCCAGCAGCTTCTTCGGTAGAGAGACCCAGTACTTC. Using reference TRBV13 and TRBJ2-5 for the parts outside the CDR3, the full variable domain is AAGVIQSPRHLIKEKRETATLKCYPIPRHDTVYWYQQGPGQDPQFLISFYEKMQSDKGSIPDRFSAQQFSDYHSELNMSSLELGDSALYFCASSFFGRETQYFGPGTRLLVL.

The V and J genes are TRBV27 and TRBJ1-6, with a possible D match to TRBD1 (6 bases). The germline CDR1 and CDR2 sequences are MNHEY and SMNVEV (reference sequence). Trimming stripped 5 bases from V and 0 bases from J, with 17 bases between. CDR3 size: 18 residues. CDR3 sequence (DNA): TGTGCCAGCAGTATGGACAGTCTTTTGAGCTCCTATAATTCACCCCTCCACTTT. This codes for CASSMDSLLSSYNSPLHF.

The chain recombines TRBV4-2 with TRBJ2-3; no clear D. The V end lost 1 base, the J end lost 2 bases, and 4 bases lay between the germline ends. Germline V gene data show CDR1 as LGHNA and CDR2 as YNFKEQ. The CDR3 is 13 residues long. The CDR3 nucleotides read TGTGCCAGCAGCCAAGGGCCCACAGATACGCAGTATTTT. Encoded protein: CASSQGPTDTQYF.

The chain uses TRBV27 and TRBJ1-2, with D perhaps matching TRBD1 (5 bases). The CDR3 has 14 amino acids. V was trimmed by 3 bases and J by 2 bases, leaving 10 bases between them. Germline CDR1 is MNHEY and CDR2 is SMNVEV (reference sequence). The chain's CDR3 is CASSFGAENYGYTF. Written as DNA, the CDR3 is TGTGCCAGCAGTTTTGGGGCTGAGAACTATGGCTACACCTTC.

The chain is built from TRBV3-1 (or the pseudogene TRBV3-2) and TRBJ2-7; 9 bases match TRBD1. The V and J ends lost 0 bases and 5 bases, in that order; junction bases with no gene match: 8. The CDR3 extends over 16 amino acids. From germline, CDR1 is LGHDT and CDR2 YNNKEL (reference sequence). CDR3 sequence reads: CASSQDGFWTGDEQYF. The CDR3 DNA reads as TGTGCCAGCAGCCAAGATGGGTTTTGGACAGGGGACGAGCAGTACTTC.

This clone was picked up one time. V gene TRBV4-2 combines with J gene TRBJ2-1, with 10 bases identical to TRBD1. Trimming took 3 bases from V and 3 from J; bases not matched to a gene: 2. Germline V gives CDR1 LGHNA, CDR2 YNFKEQ. The CDR3 is made up of 15 amino acids. The CDR3 here is CASSQRDRGYNEQFF. In nucleotides, the CDR3 is TGTGCCAGCAGCCAGAGGGACAGGGGCTACAATGAGCAGTTCTTC.

The chain links TRBV7-9 to TRBJ1-5; 8 bases are a match to TRBD1. CDR1 is SEHNR, CDR2 FQNEAQ, per germline (reference sequence). CDR3 length: 17 amino acids. Unmatched junction bases numbered 9, after V lost 2 bases and J lost 3 bases. CDR3 coding DNA: TGTGCCAGCAGCTTATCGAGGGGGGGACAGGACAATCAGCCCCAGCATTTT. Its translation is CASSLSRGGQDNQPQHF.

The chain is built from TRBV7-9 and TRBJ2-1, with TRBD2 matching 12 bases. V lost 5 bases and J lost 8; bases outside the gene matches: 7. Germline CDR1 and CDR2: SEHNR and FQNEAQ (reference sequence). CDR3 length: 15 residues. For the CDR3, the DNA is TGTGCCAGCAGCCTCCGGACTAGCGGGATCTATGAGCAGTTCTTC. This gives the protein CASSLRTSGIYEQFF.

This clone was counted only a few times. This chain's CDR3 is CASSFPRDGLEQYF. The CDR3 nucleotides read TGTGCCAGCAGTTTTCCGCGGGATGGTCTTGAGCAGTACTTC. The chain employs TRBV28 and TRBJ2-7, with a possible D match to TRBD2 (6 bases). This CDR3 has 14 amino acids. V shed 3 bases and J shed 7 bases, with 16 bases lying between them. Germline CDR1 and CDR2: MDHEN and SYDVKM. Full variable domain (remainder filled in from reference TRBV28 and TRBJ2-7): DVKVTQSSRYLVKRTGEKVFLECVQDMDHENMFWYRQDPGLGLRLIYFSYDVKMKEKGDIPEGYSVSREKKERFSLILESASTNQTSMYLCASSFPRDGLEQYFGPGTRLTVT.

The J gene is TRBJ1-6, the V gene TRBV6-2 or TRBV6-3; 7 bases line up with TRBD1. V gave up 6 bases and J gave up 8 bases; unmatched junction bases: 10. The CDR3 consists of 15 residues. Germline lookup yields CDR1 MNHEY and CDR2 SVGEGT. The CDR3, as DNA: TGTGCCAGCAGCCCAATATATGGGACAGATTCACCCCTCCACTTT. It yields the protein CASSPIYGTDSPLHF.

This clone showed up just a few times. The rearrangement uses TRBV7-2 and TRBJ2-1; D unclear. The CDR3 runs to 15 residues. The germline V gene encodes CDR1 SGHTA and CDR2 FQGNSA. Trimming pared 0 bases from V and 4 bases from J, leaving 10 bases between. The CDR3 here is CASSLAYGSYNEQFF. CDR3 bases: TGTGCCAGCAGCTTAGCCTACGGGTCTTACAATGAGCAGTTCTTC.

This chain links TRBV3-1 (or the pseudogene TRBV3-2) with TRBJ2-3; 12 nucleotides agree with TRBD2. The junction had 10 bases not matched to a gene; V was cut back by 4 bases and J by 8 bases. CDR1 and CDR2 from the germline V gene are LGHDT and YNNKEL (reference sequence). The CDR3 contains 16 residues. The CDR3 nucleotides read TGTGCCAGCAGCCCCTCCCCGACTAGCGGGAGCGGTACGCAGTATTTT. Its protein is CASSPSPTSGSGTQYF.

CDR3 loop: CASSYHGVQGNTEAFF. Written as DNA, the CDR3 is TGCGCCAGCAGCTACCACGGTGTTCAGGGGAACACTGAAGCTTTCTTT. V is TRBV5-1 and J is TRBJ1-1; maybe TRBD1 (5 bases). Germline V gene data show CDR1 as SGHRS and CDR2 as YFSETQ. V was pared by 3 bases and J by 1 base, with 16 bases between. The CDR3 length is 16 residues.

This rearrangement joins TRBV6-5 to TRBJ1-5; perhaps TRBD1 as D (6 bases). Germline CDR1 MNHEY, CDR2 SVGAGI. CDR3 length: 12 residues. V was pared by 11 bases and J by 3 bases, with 11 bases between. The CDR3 loop reads CAGGSYNQPQHF. CDR3 coding DNA: TGTGCCGGGGGCAGTTACAATCAGCCCCAGCATTTT.

V and J are TRBV25-1 and TRBJ1-1, with a weak D call TRBD1 (6 bases). Deletions cut 3 bases from V and 3 bases from J, with 17 bases between. This CDR3 is built from 16 residues. The germline V gene has CDR1 MGHDK and CDR2 SYGVNS. CDR3 bases: TGTGCCAGCAGTGACAGTCCGGGACAACCGGACACTGAAGCTTTCTTT. It is translated as CASSDSPGQPDTEAFF.

The V call is TRBV5-1, the J call TRBJ2-2; a weak D match, TRBD1 (5 bases). Germline values: CDR1 SGHRS, CDR2 YFSETQ. Trimming stripped 2 bases from V and 4 bases from J, with 6 bases between. CDR3 length: 13 residues. CDR3 in amino acids: CASSLGVTGELFF. The DNA for the CDR3 is TGCGCCAGCAGCTTAGGGGTCACCGGGGAGCTGTTTTTT.